Sequencing of this T cell receptor (beta chain) was carried out in a study of shared clonotypes between healthy human individuals. V was trimmed by 3 bases and J by 0 bases, leaving 9 bases between them. The CDR3 consists of 15 residues. CDR1 is LNHNV and CDR2 is YYDKDF in the germline V gene (reference sequence). The authors sequenced unsorted PBMC DNA on ten immunoSEQ deep assay plates. In the authors' workflow: Junction-only immunoSEQ sequences carried no quality scores, so filtering differed. Using immunoSEQ multiplex PCR, the repertoire was profiled, and TCRdb retains in-frame clones only, with some absent. Clone size and the V and J calls come from that table; the DNA yielded D and trimming. The repertoire holds about 490,000 clones, around three quarters seen once, with 10% to 15% in the top ten.

The sequenced sample was PBMCs. This sequence was found in a woman in her 40s in good health. Some clones in this sample may be carry-over from other donors' samples. V is TRBV15 and J is TRBJ1-3; D is unclear. The CDR3 region is CATSRKQNSGNTIYF. CDR3 coding DNA: TGTGCCACCAGCAGGAAACAAAACTCTGGAAACACCATATATTTT. The full variable domain, its missing parts supplied by reference TRBV15 and TRBJ1-3, is DAMVIQNPRYQVTQFGKPVTLSCSQTLNHNVMYWYQQKSSQAPKLLFHYYDKDFNNEADTPDNFQSRRPNTSFCFLDIRSPGLGDTAMYLCATSRKQNSGNTIYFGEGSWLTVV.